The present T cell receptor (beta chain) was sequenced within a study of shared clonotypes between healthy human individuals (TCRdb year 2020). Background on the whole study: The cohort comprised a couple of women and a few men aged 18 to 49 years. To estimate repertoire size and how much clonotypes are shared between individuals, the study performed deep sequencing of blood TCR repertoires from 4 to 6 healthy adults. To increase sequencing depth and limit assay-specific biases, different laboratories used diverse techniques to prepare libraries and sequence TCR repertoires. Each donor's leukapheresis produced roughly between roughly 0.9 and 9 billion PBMCs. Study-level results and caveats: Pairwise subsampling led to the expectation that sequencing depth would affect the degree of clonotype sharing among donors. Sampling was restricted to blood, and TCR repertoires in tissues likely differ from the TCR repertoires found in blood. The small number of donors limited the genetic and exposure-history diversity represented.

CDR1 and CDR2 (SGHTA, FQGTGA) derive from the germline V gene. Trimming takes 4 bases from V and 5 bases from J, and the germline ends sit 11 bases apart. The CDR3 holds 13 amino acids from the cysteine to the phenylalanine. The read is trimmed to its CDR3 DNA, 39 bases read in frame from base 1. Comment on this clone: No antigen is known for it. There are no base qualities to consult, and no much larger clone falls within one base.

Using the deep immunoSEQ assay, TCR CDR3 regions were amplified from genomic DNA by multiplex PCR. Extracted genomic DNA from each cell subset was spread evenly across all wells of several immunoSEQ 96-well plates, with each plate serving as a replicate. For unsorted PBMC, each replicate PCR was loaded with approximately 300 ng genomic DNA, equivalent to roughly 31,000 T cell genomes. Ten immunoSEQ deep assay plates were used to sequence unsorted PBMC genomic DNA. Purified libraries were quantified with a Qubit 3.0 fluorometer, sized on a Bioanalyzer 2100, and re-quantified with the KAPA Library Quantification kit. Every immunoSEQ 96-well plate was sequenced on a separate single-read 150-cycle Illumina NextSeq 550 flow cell. The study's processing was this. Because the immunoSEQ output included only junctional sequences and no quality scores, the filtering could not be the same as the filtering used for full-length reads. Sequences were annotated with PyIR, a Python wrapper for IgBLAST v1.9, and V/J genes and CDR3 were assigned using IMGT germline references. Reads with weak V/J assignments (E-value above 1e-6), missing CDR3, stop codons, out-of-frame junctions, or ambiguous translated residues were removed. V3J clonotypes were defined by identical inferred V gene, J gene, and CDR3 amino acid sequence. To compute the percentage overlap between repertoires, the number of shared unique clonotypes was divided by the size of the smaller repertoire. Three approaches were used to assess repertoire richness: RTK rarefaction, the Chao1 estimator, and Recon v2.1 estimates of unobserved clonotypes. TCRdb stores this immuneACCESS table with in-frame sequences only. Part of the clones is absent; in the studies checked, under half of the shortfall reflects unresolved V genes, and no reason is known for the rest. That table supplies the V and J calls and clone size; D and trimming were determined from the DNA. The sample has nearly 500,000 clones on record, 75% to 85% of them singletons. The ten largest clones represent over 10% of the sample.

The donors were healthy, HIV-negative adults who had no recently reported acute infections or vaccinations. Only Caucasian adults living in Nashville, Tennessee, USA were represented among the donors. For unsorted samples, approximately 84 million PBMCs were counted, and genomic DNA was extracted using the QIAamp DNA Blood Mini kit. Blood was obtained by leukapheresis, after which PBMCs were separated by Ficoll-Histopaque density gradient centrifugation and cryopreserved in liquid nitrogen vapor phase. The sequence came from a woman aged 40 to 49 in good health. Some clones in this sample may be carry-over from other donors' samples. Sequencing was done on a sample of PBMCs. The V and J genes are TRBV7-3 and TRBJ2-5; TRBD1 is perhaps the D gene, given 6 matching bases. This receptor carries the CDR3 CASSSRGTETQYF. The DNA is TGTGCCAGCAGCTCCAGGGGTACGGAGACCCAGTACTTC.